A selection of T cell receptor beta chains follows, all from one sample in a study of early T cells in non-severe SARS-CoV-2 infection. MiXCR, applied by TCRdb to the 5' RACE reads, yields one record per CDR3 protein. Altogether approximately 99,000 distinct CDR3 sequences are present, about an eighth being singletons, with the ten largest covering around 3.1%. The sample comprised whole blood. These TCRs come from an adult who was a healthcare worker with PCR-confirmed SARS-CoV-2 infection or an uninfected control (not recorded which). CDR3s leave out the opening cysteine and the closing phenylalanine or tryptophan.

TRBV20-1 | SARTDIPGTEAF
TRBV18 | ASSPRGPDSYNEQF
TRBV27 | ASSYRGEVTEAF
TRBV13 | ASSRSRDTQETQY
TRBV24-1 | ATSGGDRGPSGANVLT
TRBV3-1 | ASSQDLLTYGYT
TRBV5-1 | ASSLVSGSLGEKLF
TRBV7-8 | ASSHTGLAGVPYEQY
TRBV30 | AWSVLSGGAWETQY
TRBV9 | ASSVDPGTANEKLF
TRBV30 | AWTRGYEQY
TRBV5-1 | ASSLGGAKNIQY
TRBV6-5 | ASSLGGGRGGYT
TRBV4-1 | ASSQEPTSGRAGANVLT
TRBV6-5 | ASSYSLGSGYGYT
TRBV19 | ATSKTAINEKLF
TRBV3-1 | ASSQARGATYNEQF
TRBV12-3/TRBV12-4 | ASSFVADGQPQH
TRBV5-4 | ASSLALDYTDTQY
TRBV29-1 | SVPGTGIYNEQF
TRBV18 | ASSPTRLDNEQF
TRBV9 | ASSPEGTGPGDTQY
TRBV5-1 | ASSSRQGQVGEQY
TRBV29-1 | SVGPTDRGDTEAF
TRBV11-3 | ASSFMGLAGVTDTQY
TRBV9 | ASSVAAVVRTGELF
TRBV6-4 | ASSDSPSSSSYNEQF
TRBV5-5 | ASSHPSGEYNEQF
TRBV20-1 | SARGVGLADSYNEQF
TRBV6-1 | ASSKGTSGGSRELF
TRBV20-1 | SAHAGTGETQY
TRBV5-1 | ASSLRENTEAF
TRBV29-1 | SVVPAEANYGYT
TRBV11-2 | ASSSRDRVRIGYEQF
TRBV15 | ATSRVASGVSYNEQF
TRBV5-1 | ASSLGLIDEQF
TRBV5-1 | ASSLGSGVSTDTQY
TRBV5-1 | ASSLMAGLEETQY
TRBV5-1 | ASSLVSGADNYGYT
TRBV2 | ASSSEETQY
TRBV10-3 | AIKGSGGTQETQY
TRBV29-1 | SVGPAGTQY
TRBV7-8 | ASSRLGRPNTGELF
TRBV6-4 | ASSDSGAKGY
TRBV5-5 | ASHGGPYNEQF
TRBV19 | ASSLAGGPNEQF
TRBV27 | ASSLAGQGANEQY
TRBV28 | ASSPGQLVEQY
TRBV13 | ASSLGASGPPTDTQY
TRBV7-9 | ASSSRGQANEKLF
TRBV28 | ASSSQGRGAYEQY
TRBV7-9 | ASSLSTSDPEAF
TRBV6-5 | ASSYSIGLAANTDTQY